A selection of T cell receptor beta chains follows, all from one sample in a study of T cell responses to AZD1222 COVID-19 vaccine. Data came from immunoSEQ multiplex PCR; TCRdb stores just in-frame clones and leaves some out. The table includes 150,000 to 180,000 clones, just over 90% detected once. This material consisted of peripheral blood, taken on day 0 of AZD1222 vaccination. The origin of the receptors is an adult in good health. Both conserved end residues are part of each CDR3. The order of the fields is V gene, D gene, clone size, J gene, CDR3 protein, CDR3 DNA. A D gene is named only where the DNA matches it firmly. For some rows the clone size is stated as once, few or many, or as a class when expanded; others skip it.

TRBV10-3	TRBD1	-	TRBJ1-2	CAISDSGTGGSGYTF	TGTGCCATCAGTGACTCCGGGACAGGGGGATCTGGCTACACCTTC
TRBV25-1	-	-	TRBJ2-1	CASGFSYNEQFF	TGTGCCAGCGGCTTCTCCTACAATGAGCAGTTCTTC
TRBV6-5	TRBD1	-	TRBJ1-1	CASSYSTGLTEAFF	TGTGCCAGCAGTTACTCGACAGGGCTCACTGAAGCTTTCTTT
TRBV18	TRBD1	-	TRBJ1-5	CASSPGRQGEEPQHF	TGTGCCAGCTCACCAGGAAGACAGGGCGAGGAGCCCCAGCATTTT
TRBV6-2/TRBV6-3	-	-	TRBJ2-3	CASSYGGSDSTDTQYF	TGTGCCAGCAGTTATGGTGGTAGCGACAGCACAGATACGCAGTATTTT
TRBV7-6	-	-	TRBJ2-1	CASSSRGYEQFF	TGTGCCAGCAGCTCTAGGGGATATGAGCAGTTCTTC
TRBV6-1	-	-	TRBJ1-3	CASSEALDGDTIYF	TGTGCCAGCAGTGAAGCGCTTGATGGAGACACCATATATTTT
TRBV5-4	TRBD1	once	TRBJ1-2	CASSFMGDRGRVYGYTF	TGTGCCAGCAGCTTCATGGGGGACAGGGGGCGCGTCTATGGCTACACCTTC
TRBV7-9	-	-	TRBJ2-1	CASSSTGNEQFF	TGTGCCAGCAGCTCGACAGGCAATGAGCAGTTCTTC
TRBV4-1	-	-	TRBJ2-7	CASSQWGSAHYEQYF	TGCGCCAGCAGCCAGTGGGGTAGCGCGCACTACGAGCAGTACTTC
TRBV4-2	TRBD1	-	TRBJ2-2	CASSQVGIGTGKNTGELFF	TGTGCCAGCAGCCAAGTGGGTATTGGGACAGGGAAGAACACCGGGGAGCTGTTTTTT
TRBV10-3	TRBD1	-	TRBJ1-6	CAISDGTEASPLHF	TGTGCCATCAGTGATGGGACAGAGGCATCACCCCTCCACTTT
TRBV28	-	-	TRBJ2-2	CASLTGNTGELFF	TGTGCCTCTCTAACTGGTAACACCGGGGAGCTGTTTTTT
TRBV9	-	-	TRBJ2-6	CASSVGDFSGANVLTF	TGTGCCAGCAGCGTAGGGGACTTCTCTGGGGCCAACGTCCTGACTTTC
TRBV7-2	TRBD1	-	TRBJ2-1	CASSLVGTGGAVNEQFF	TGTGCCAGCAGCTTAGTTGGGACAGGGGGCGCAGTGAATGAGCAGTTCTTC
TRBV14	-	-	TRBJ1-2	CASSQVGSDNYGYTF	TGTGCCAGCAGCCAAGTAGGGTCAGACAACTATGGCTACACCTTC
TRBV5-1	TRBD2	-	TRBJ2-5	CASSMTSGLETQYF	TGCGCCAGCAGCATGACTAGCGGGTTGGAGACCCAGTACTTC
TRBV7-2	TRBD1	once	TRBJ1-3	CASTSETQGALGNTIYF	TGTGCCAGCACCTCGGAAACACAGGGGGCGCTGGGAAACACCATATATTTT
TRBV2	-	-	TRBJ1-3	CASIDPPTGENTIYF	TGTGCCAGCATCGACCCACCCACAGGCGAGAACACCATATATTTT
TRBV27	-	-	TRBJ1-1	CASRNNPDPEAFF	TGTGCCAGCAGGAATAACCCTGACCCCGAAGCTTTCTTT
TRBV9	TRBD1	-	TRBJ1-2	CASSVTPTGGRGYGYTF	TGTGCCAGCAGCGTCACACCGACAGGGGGCAGAGGCTATGGCTACACCTTC
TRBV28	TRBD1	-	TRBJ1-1	CASTTGARTEAFF	TGTGCCAGCACTACAGGGGCGAGGACTGAAGCTTTCTTT
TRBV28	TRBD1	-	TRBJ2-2	CASSLSTGGGLAGELFF	TGTGCCAGCAGTCTGTCGACAGGGGGAGGTTTGGCCGGGGAGCTGTTTTTT
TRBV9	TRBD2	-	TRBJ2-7	CASSPRILAGGFPYEQYF	TGTGCCAGCAGCCCAAGAATATTGGCGGGAGGGTTCCCCTACGAGCAGTACTTC
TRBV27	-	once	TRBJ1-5	CASTPGGNQPQHF	TGTGCCAGCACTCCGGGGGGGAATCAGCCCCAGCATTTT
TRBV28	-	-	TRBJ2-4	CASSPGGPAKNIQYF	TGTGCCAGCAGCCCCGGGGGGCCGGCCAAAAACATTCAGTACTTC
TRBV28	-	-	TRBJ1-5	CASNKSNQPQHF	TGTGCCAGCAACAAGAGCAATCAGCCCCAGCATTTT
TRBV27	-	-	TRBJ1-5	CASSYQGQNQPQHF	TGTGCCAGCAGTTACCAGGGTCAGAATCAGCCCCAGCATTTT
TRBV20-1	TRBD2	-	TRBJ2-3	CSASPSGGFEGDTQYF	TGCAGTGCTAGTCCTAGCGGGGGGTTTGAGGGAGATACGCAGTATTTT
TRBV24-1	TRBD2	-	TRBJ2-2	CATSEPRGGLNTGELFF	TGTGCCACCAGTGAGCCCCGGGGAGGGTTGAACACCGGGGAGCTGTTTTTT
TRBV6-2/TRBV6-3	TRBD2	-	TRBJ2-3	CASSVREVDTQYF	TGTGCCAGCAGCGTCCGGGAGGTAGATACGCAGTATTTT
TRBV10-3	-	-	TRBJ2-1	CAITGREWNEQFF	TGTGCCATCACAGGCAGGGAGTGGAATGAGCAGTTCTTC
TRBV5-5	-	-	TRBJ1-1	CASSFPDGNTEAFF	TGTGCCAGCAGCTTTCCTGACGGGAACACTGAAGCTTTCTTT
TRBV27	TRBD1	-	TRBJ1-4	CASSTTGVDEKLFF	TGTGCCAGCAGTACAACAGGGGTGGATGAAAAACTGTTTTTT
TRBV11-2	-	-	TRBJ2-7	CASSLGYPDGSYEQYF	TGTGCCAGCAGCTTAGGGTATCCGGACGGGTCCTACGAGCAGTACTTC
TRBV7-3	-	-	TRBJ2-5	CASSPGLPGETQYF	TGTGCCAGCAGCCCAGGTTTACCGGGGGAGACCCAGTACTTC
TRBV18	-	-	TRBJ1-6	CASSPAGRDSPLHF	TGTGCCAGCTCACCAGCAGGCCGGGATTCACCCCTCCACTTT
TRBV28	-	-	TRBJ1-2	CASSLLAQGNYGYTF	TGTGCCAGCAGTTTGCTCGCGCAGGGGAACTATGGCTACACCTTC
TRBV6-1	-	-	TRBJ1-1	CASSEGGVGAAFF	TGTGCCAGCAGTGAAGGGGGTGTGGGGGCTGCTTTCTTT
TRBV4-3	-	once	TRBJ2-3	CASSQVALVGDTQYF	TGCGCCAGCAGCCAAGTCGCCCTAGTCGGAGATACGCAGTATTTT
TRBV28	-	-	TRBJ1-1	CASSNGVPNTEAFF	TGTGCCAGCAGTAACGGGGTCCCGAACACTGAAGCTTTCTTT
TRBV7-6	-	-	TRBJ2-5	CASSLPENTQYF	TGTGCCAGCAGCTTACCGGAAAATACCCAGTACTTC
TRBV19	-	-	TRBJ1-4	CASRMGSLNEKLFF	TGTGCCAGTCGTATGGGAAGCCTTAATGAAAAACTGTTTTTT
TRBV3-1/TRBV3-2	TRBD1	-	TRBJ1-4	CASSQTGMGEKLFF	TGTGCCAGCAGCCAGACAGGGATGGGTGAAAAACTGTTTTTT
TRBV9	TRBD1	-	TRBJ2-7	CASSVVGTGGSEQYF	TGTGCCAGCAGCGTAGTGGGGACAGGGGGCTCCGAGCAGTACTTC
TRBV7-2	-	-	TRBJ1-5	CASSPTRGEVSNQPQHF	TGTGCCAGCAGCCCGACTAGGGGGGAGGTCAGCAATCAGCCCCAGCATTTT
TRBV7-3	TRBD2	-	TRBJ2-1	CASSITSGFHNEQFF	TGTGCCAGCAGCATCACTAGCGGGTTCCACAATGAGCAGTTCTTC
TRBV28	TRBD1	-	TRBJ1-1	CATTTGGASTFVEAFF	TGTGCCACCACCACAGGGGGCGCTTCAACTTTTGTTGAAGCTTTCTTT
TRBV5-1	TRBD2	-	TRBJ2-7	CASSLGTSGSVGREQYF	TGCGCCAGCAGCTTGGGGACTAGCGGGAGTGTCGGTAGGGAGCAGTACTTC
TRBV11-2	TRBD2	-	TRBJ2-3	CASSLGTSGTDTQYF	TGTGCCAGCAGCTTAGGGACTAGCGGGACAGATACGCAGTATTTT
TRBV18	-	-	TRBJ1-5	CASSPGSNNQPQHF	TGTGCCAGCTCACCCGGGTCGAACAATCAGCCCCAGCATTTT
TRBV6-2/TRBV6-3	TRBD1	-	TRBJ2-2	CASSLDRRNTGELFF	TGTGCCAGCAGCCTGGACAGGAGGAACACCGGGGAGCTGTTTTTT
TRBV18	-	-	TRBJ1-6	CASSPPGSDSPLHF	TGTGCCAGCTCACCACCAGGTTCGGATTCACCCCTCCACTTT
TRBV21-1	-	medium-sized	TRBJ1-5	CASSIGGIF	TGTGCCAGCAGCATCGGGGGGATCTTT
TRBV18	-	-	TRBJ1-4	CASSPQGATNEKLFF	TGTGCCAGCTCACCACAGGGGGCAACTAATGAAAAACTGTTTTTT
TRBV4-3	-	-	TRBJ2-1	CASSQDPGFPTKYNEQFF	TGCGCCAGCAGCCAAGATCCCGGTTTTCCGACGAAATACAATGAGCAGTTCTTC
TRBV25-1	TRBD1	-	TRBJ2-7	CASSSNPGTGAYEQYF	TGTGCCAGCAGTTCAAACCCTGGGACAGGGGCCTACGAGCAGTACTTC
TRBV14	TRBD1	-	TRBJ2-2	CASSQSKITGEVGTGELFF	TGTGCCAGCAGCCAATCCAAGATCACAGGGGAAGTAGGCACCGGGGAGCTGTTTTTT
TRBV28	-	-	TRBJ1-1	CASRYRGSLTEAFF	TGTGCCAGCAGATATCGGGGGTCCCTCACTGAAGCTTTCTTT